This T cell receptor beta chain was sequenced for a study of blood T cells in healthy people across ages. Study-level points and caveats: Without sorted subsets, naive and antigen-experienced compartments could not be conclusively compared.

Primed by a sample-barcoded 5' primer and a J-beta primer mix, a second PCR proceeded for about 6 to 12 cycles. Each CDR3 protein is one row after TCRdb ran MiXCR on the 5' RACE reads. Of about 800,000 distinct CDR3 sequences in the sample, roughly 25% were seen once. This clonotype has only a few counts. Its antigen remains unknown. The CDR3 consists of 15 residues. CDR1 is ENHRY, CDR2 SYGVKD, per germline. Trimming took 6 bases from V and 7 from J; bases not matched to a gene: 9. In addition, the sample was reused for a study of T cells of mothers and their children. According to that study: A few healthy Caucasian mothers and their six children were the donors.

The sequence was collected from a boy younger than 18 in good health. The sequenced material came from blood. The rearrangement links TRBV10-3 to TRBJ2-2, with 9 bases lining up with TRBD1. The CDR3 DNA is TGTGCCATCAGCCCCACAGGGGGCTTTAGCGGGGAGCTGTTTTTT. This codes for CAISPTGGFSGELFF.